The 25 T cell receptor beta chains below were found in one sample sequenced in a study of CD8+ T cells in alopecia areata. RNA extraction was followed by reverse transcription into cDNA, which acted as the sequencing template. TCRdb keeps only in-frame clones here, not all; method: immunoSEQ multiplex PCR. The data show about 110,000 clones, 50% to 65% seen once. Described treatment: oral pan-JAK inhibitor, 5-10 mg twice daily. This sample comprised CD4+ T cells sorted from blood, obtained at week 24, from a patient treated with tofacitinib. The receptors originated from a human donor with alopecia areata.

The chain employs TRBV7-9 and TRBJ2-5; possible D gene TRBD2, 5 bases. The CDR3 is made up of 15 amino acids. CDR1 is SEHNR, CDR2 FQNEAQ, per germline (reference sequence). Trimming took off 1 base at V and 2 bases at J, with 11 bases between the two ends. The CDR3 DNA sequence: TGTGCCAGCAGCTTAGTTTGGACTGCACAAGAGACCCAGTACTTC. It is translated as CASSLVWTAQETQYF.

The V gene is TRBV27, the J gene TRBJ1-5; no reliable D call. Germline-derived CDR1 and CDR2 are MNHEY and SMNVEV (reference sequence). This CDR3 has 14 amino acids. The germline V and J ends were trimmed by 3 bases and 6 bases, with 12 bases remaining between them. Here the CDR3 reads CASSFTGMGQPQHF. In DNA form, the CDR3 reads TGTGCCAGCAGTTTCACGGGAATGGGTCAGCCCCAGCATTTT.

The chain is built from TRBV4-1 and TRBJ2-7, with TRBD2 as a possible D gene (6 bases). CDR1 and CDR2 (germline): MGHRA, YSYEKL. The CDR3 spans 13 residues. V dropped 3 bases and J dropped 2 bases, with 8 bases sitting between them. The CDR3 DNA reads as TGCGCCAGCAGCCACGGGGAGGCCTACGAGCAGTACTTC. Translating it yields CASSHGEAYEQYF.

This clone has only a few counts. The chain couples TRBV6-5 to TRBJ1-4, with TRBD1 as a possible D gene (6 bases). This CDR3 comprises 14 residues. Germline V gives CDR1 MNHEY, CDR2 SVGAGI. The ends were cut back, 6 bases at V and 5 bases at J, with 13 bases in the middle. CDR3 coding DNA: TGTGCCAGCAGACCGGGACACCGGAATGAAAAACTGTTTTTT. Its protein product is CASRPGHRNEKLFF.

The CDR3 DNA is TGCAGCGTTGATACAGGGTTGACTAATGAAAAACTGTTTTTT. This gives the protein CSVDTGLTNEKLFF. V usage is TRBV29-1 and J usage is TRBJ1-4, with a tentative D call TRBD1 (6 bases). The V and J ends lost 3 bases and 2 bases respectively, with 10 bases between them. CDR1 is SQVTM, CDR2 ANQGSEA, per germline. CDR3 length: 14 amino acids. The full variable domain, its missing parts supplied by reference TRBV29-1 and TRBJ1-4, is SAVISQKPSRDICQRGTSLTIQCQVDSQVTMMFWYRQQPGQSLTLIATANQGSEATYESGFVIDKFPISRPNLTFSTLTVSNMSPEDSSIYLCSVDTGLTNEKLFFGSGTQLSVL.

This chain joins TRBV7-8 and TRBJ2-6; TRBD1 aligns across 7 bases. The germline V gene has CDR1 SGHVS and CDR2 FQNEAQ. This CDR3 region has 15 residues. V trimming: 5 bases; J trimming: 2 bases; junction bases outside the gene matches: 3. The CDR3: CASSPQGTGANVLTF. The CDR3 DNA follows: TGTGCCAGCAGCCCACAGGGGACTGGGGCCAACGTCCTGACTTTC.

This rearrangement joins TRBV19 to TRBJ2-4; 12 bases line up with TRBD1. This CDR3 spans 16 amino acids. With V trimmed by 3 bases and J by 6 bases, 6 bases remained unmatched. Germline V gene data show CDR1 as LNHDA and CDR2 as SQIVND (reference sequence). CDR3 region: CASSITGTGGRNIQYF. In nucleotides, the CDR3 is TGTGCCAGTAGTATTACCGGGACAGGGGGCAGAAACATTCAGTACTTC.

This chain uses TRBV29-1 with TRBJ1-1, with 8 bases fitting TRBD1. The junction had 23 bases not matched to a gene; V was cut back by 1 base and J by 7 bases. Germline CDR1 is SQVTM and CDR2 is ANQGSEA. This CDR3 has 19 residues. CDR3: CSVEGLIVRQGYSEGEAFF. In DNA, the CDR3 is TGCAGCGTTGAAGGGCTAATAGTGAGACAGGGGTATAGTGAGGGTGAAGCTTTCTTT. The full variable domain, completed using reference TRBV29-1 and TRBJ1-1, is SAVISQKPSRDICQRGTSLTIQCQVDSQVTMMFWYRQQPGQSLTLIATANQGSEATYESGFVIDKFPISRPNLTFSTLTVSNMSPEDSSIYLCSVEGLIVRQGYSEGEAFFGQGTRLTVV.

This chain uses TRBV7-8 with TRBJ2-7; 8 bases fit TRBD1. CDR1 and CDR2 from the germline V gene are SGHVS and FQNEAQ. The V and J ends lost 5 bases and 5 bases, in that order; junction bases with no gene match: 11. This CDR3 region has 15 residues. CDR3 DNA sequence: TGTGCCAGCAGCAACCCAGGGGGCGCAAGGAACGAGCAGTACTTC. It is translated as CASSNPGGARNEQYF.

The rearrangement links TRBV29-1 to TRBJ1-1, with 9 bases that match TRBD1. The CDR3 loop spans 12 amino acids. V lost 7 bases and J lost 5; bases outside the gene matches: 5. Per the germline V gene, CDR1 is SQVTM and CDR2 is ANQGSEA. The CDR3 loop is CSGDRVGTEAFF. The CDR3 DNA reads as TGCAGCGGGGACAGGGTGGGAACTGAAGCTTTCTTT.

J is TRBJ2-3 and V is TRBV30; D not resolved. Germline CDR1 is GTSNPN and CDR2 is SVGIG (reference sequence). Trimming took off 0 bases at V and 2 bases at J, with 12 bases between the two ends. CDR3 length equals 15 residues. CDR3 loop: CAWSVLGLNTDTQYF. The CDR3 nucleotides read TGTGCCTGGAGTGTACTTGGGCTGAACACAGATACGCAGTATTTT.

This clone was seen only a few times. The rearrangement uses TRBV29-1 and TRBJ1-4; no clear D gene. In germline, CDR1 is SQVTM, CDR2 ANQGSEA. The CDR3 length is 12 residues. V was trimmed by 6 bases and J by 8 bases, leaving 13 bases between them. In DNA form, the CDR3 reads TGCAGCGTCGGAGCCAGGAACGAAAAACTGTTTTTT. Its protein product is CSVGARNEKLFF.

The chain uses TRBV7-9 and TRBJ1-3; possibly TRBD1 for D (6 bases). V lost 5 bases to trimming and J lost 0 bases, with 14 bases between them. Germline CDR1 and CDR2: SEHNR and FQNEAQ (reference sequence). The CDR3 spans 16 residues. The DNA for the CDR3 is TGTGCCAGCAGCACCTCGGGGGGCTCCTCTGGAAACACCATATATTTT. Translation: CASSTSGGSSGNTIYF.

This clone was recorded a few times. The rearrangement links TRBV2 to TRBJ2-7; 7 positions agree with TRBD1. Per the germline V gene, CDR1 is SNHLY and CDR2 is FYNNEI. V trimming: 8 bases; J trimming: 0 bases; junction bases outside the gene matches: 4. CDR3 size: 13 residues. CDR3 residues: CASGQVFSYEQYF. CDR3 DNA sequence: TGTGCCAGCGGACAGGTCTTCTCCTACGAGCAGTACTTC.

The CDR3, as DNA: TGCAGCGTTGAAGGCGGTGCCAAAAACATTCAGTACTTC. Encoded protein: CSVEGGAKNIQYF. The chain is built from TRBV29-1 and TRBJ2-4; D unresolved. This CDR3 has 13 amino acids. Germline loops: CDR1 SQVTM, CDR2 ANQGSEA. V lost 1 base and J 1 base, leaving 5 bases between the germline ends.

CDR3 amino acids: CASSWDRGPLMNTEAFF. CDR3 sequence (DNA): TGTGCCAGCAGCTGGGACAGGGGGCCTTTGATGAACACTGAAGCTTTCTTT. V and J are TRBV7-3 and TRBJ1-1, with TRBD1 identical over 12 bases. From germline, CDR1 is SGHTA and CDR2 FQGTGA. This CDR3 region has 17 residues. V lost 4 bases and J lost 0; bases outside the gene matches: 6. Full variable domain (rest looked up from reference TRBV7-3 and TRBJ1-1): GAGVSQTPSNKVTEKGKYVELRCDPISGHTALYWYRQSLGQGPEFLIYFQGTGAADDSGLPNDRFFAVRPEGSVSTLKIQRTERGDSAVYLCASSWDRGPLMNTEAFFGQGTRLTVV.

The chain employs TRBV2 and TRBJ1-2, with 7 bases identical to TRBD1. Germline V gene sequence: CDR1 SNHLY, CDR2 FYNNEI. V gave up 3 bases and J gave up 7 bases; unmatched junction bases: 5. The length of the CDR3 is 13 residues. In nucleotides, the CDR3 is TGTGCCAGCAGTGACAGGGGGTTTGGTGGCTACACCTTC. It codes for CASSDRGFGGYTF.

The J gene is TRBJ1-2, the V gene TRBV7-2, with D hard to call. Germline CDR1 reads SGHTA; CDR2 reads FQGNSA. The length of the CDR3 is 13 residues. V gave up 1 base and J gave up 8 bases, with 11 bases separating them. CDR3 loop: CASSLGQNGGYTF. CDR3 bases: TGTGCCAGCAGCTTAGGTCAAAATGGGGGCTACACCTTC.

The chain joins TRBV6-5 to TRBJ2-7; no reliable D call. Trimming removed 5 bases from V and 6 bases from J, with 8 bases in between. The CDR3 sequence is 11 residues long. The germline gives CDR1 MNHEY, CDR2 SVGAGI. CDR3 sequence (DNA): TGTGCCAGCAGTCTGGGCAGCGAGCAGTACTTC. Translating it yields CASSLGSEQYF.

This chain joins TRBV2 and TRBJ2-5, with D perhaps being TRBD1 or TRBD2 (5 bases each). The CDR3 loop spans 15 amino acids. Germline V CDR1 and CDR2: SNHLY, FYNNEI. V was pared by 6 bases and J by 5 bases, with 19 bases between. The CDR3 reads CASSKSGLALETQYF. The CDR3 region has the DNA TGTGCCAGCAGCAAGTCGGGGCTAGCTTTGGAGACCCAGTACTTC.

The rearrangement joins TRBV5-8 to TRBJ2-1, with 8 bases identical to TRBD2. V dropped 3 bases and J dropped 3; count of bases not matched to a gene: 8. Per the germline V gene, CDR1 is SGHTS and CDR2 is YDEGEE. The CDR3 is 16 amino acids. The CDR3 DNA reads TGTGCCAGCAGCTACTTCGGGGGGGCTGTCTACAATGAGCAGTTCTTC. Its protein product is CASSYFGGAVYNEQFF.

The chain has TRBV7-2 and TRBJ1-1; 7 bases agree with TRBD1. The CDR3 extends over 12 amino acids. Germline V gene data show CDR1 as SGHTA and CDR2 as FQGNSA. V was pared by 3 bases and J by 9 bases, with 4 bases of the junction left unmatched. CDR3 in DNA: TGTGCCAGCAGCTTTAGACAGGGAAAAGCTTTCTTT. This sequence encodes CASSFRQGKAFF.

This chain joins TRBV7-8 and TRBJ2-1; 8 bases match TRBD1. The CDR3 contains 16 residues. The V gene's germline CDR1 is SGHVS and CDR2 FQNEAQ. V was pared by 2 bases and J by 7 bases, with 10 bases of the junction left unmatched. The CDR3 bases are TGTGCCAGCAGCTTAATCGACAGGGGACTTGGGAATGAGCAGTTCTTC. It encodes CASSLIDRGLGNEQFF. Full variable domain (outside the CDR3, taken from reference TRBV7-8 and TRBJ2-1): GAGVSQSPRYKVAKRGQDVALRCDPISGHVSLFWYQQALGQGPEFLTYFQNEAQLDKSGLPSDRFFAERPEGSVSTLKIQRTQQEDSAVYLCASSLIDRGLGNEQFFGPGTRLTVL.

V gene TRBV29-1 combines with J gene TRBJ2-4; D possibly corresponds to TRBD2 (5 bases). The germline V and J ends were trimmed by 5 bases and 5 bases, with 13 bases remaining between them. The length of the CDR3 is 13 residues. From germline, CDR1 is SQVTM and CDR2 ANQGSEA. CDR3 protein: CSVRTPSQNIQYF. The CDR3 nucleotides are TGCAGCGTTAGGACCCCTAGCCAAAACATTCAGTACTTC.

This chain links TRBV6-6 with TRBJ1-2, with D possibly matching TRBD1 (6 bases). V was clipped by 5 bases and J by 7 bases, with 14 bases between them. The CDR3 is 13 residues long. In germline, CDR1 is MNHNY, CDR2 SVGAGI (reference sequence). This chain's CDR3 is CASSTTGMGGYTF. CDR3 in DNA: TGTGCCAGCAGTACCACAGGGATGGGTGGCTACACCTTC.